The clone carrying this TCR beta chain was seen a handful of times. There are 16 residues in the CDR3. From germline, CDR1 is LGHNA and CDR2 YSLEER. V trimming: 1 base; J trimming: 4 bases; junction bases outside the gene matches: 6. This sample stems from a study of cytomegalovirus exposure and HLA in healthy donors. PCR was performed using 60 Vbeta and 13 Jbeta primers. TCRdb's copy holds only in-frame clones and misses some; the assay was immunoSEQ multiplex PCR. The sample consists of 110,000 to 150,000 clones, roughly a tenth of them appearing once. Material for sequencing was PBMCs. The chain links TRBV4-3 to TRBJ1-2; 10 nucleotides agree with TRBD1. The receptor comes from a male donor in good health and CMV-seronegative. The CDR3 nucleotides read TGCGCCAGCAGCCAAGCTGGACAGGGGGGTATCTATGGCTACACCTTC. Protein sequence: CASSQAGQGGIYGYTF.